The 10 T cell receptor beta chains reported below all come from one sample, sequenced in a study of T cell repertoires in cytomegalovirus infection. TCRdb ran MiXCR on the reads and lists one entry per CDR3 protein. Of around 900,000 distinct CDR3 sequences in the sample, around 29% were seen once. What these receptors recognize is not known. The sequences come from cultured CD8+ T cells from PBMCs, collected from culture after CMV antigen stimulation. These receptors all come from a human donor in good health (CMV status not recorded). Some clones in this sample may be carry-over from other donors' samples.

The rearrangement uses TRBV28 and TRBJ2-7; 7 nucleotides match TRBD2. The CDR3 runs to 12 residues. In germline, CDR1 is MDHEN, CDR2 SYDVKM. Unmatched junction bases numbered 3, after V lost 3 bases and J lost 7 bases. Here the CDR3 reads CASSLEAGEQYV. The CDR3 bases are TGTGCCAGCAGTTTGGAAGCGGGGGAGCAGTACGTC.

J is TRBJ2-3 and V is TRBV6-1, with unresolved D. V gave up 1 base and J gave up 6 bases, with 14 bases separating them. The germline V gene encodes CDR1 MNHNS and CDR2 SASEGT. This CDR3 comprises 15 residues. The CDR3 DNA reads as TGTGCCAGCAGTGAAGTGGCGGTTCAAAGGGATACGCAGTATTTT. Translating it yields CASSEVAVQRDTQYF.

This clonotype was recorded a few times. The V gene is TRBV7-9, the J gene TRBJ1-2, with 11 nucleotides matching TRBD1. Germline CDR1 SEHNR, CDR2 FQNEAQ (reference sequence). The CDR3 is 13 residues long. J was trimmed by 6 bases and V by 4 bases; bases with no gene match: 1. CDR3 sequence (DNA): TGTGCCAGCAGCTGGACAGGGGGCAATGGCTACACCTTC. Its protein is CASSWTGGNGYTF.

The chain combines TRBV12-3 or TRBV12-4 with TRBJ2-1; D gene ambiguous. V was clipped by 6 bases and J by 8 bases, with 11 bases between them. This CDR3 region has 12 residues. The CDR3 DNA is TGTGCCAGCAGCCCCATTACGGATGAGCAGTTCTTC. Its translation: CASSPITDEQFF.

V usage is TRBV6-5 and J usage is TRBJ2-2; 7 bases are shared with TRBD1. Looked up from germline, CDR1 is MNHEY and CDR2 is SVGAGI. Trimming at V came to 1 base and at J to 7 bases, leaving 18 bases not matched to a gene. The length of the CDR3 is 19 residues. Here the CDR3 DNA reads TGTGCCAGCAGTTACTTTAGCAACATTCCGACAGGGAAGTACGGGGAGCTGTTTTTT. This encodes CASSYFSNIPTGKYGELFF.

With respect to this clonotype: This could be a read error, since a much larger clone is one nucleotide away. The chain is built from TRBV6-5 and TRBJ1-3; the D is unclear. This CDR3 contains 15 residues. Germline CDR1 reads MNHEY; CDR2 reads SVGAGI. The DNA of the CDR3 is TGTGTCAGCAGCTCGGATATTAACTCTGGAAACACCATATATTTT. Residues: CVSSSDINSGNTIYF.

This clonotype occurred a few times. The chain has TRBV12-3 or TRBV12-4 and TRBJ2-1, with D possibly being TRBD2 (7 bases). Between the trimmed V and J ends, which lost 6 bases and 4 bases, there was a span of 10 bases. The CDR3 covers 13 residues. The CDR3 region has the DNA TGTGCCAGCAGAGAGGGGGGGTACAATGAGCAGTTCTTC. Protein sequence: CASREGGYNEQFF.

The rearrangement uses TRBV7-2 and TRBJ1-6; D remains unclear. Germline V CDR1 and CDR2: SGHTA, FQGNSA. Trimming left V 0 bases short and J 4 bases short, with 10 bases between. The CDR3 consists of 16 residues. The CDR3 DNA reads TGTGCCAGCAGCTTAGCCCGAGGACTGTATAATTCACCCCTCCACTTT. This gives the protein CASSLARGLYNSPLHF.

The CDR3 loop reads CASSLGRSTYTDTQYF. CDR3 DNA: TGTGCCAGCAGCCTCGGCAGGTCCACCTACACAGATACGCAGTATTTT. J is TRBJ2-3 and V is TRBV11-1; no definite D call. The V gene lost 5 bases and the J gene lost 2 bases, with 17 bases spanning the gap. The V gene's germline CDR1 is SGHAT and CDR2 FQDESV (reference sequence). The CDR3 is 16 amino acids.

Concerning this clonotype itself: A read error may account for a junction end that differs from germline. The V gene is TRBV11-2, the J gene TRBJ1-4; no firm D call. Germline CDR1 and CDR2: SGHAT and FQNNGV. The CDR3 runs to 17 residues. This chain's CDR3 is CASRDPGGMITNVKLFF. DNA for the CDR3: TGTGCCAGCAGGGACCCCGGAGGGATGATAACTAATGTAAAACTGTTTTTT. Full variable domain (remainder filled in from reference TRBV11-2 and TRBJ1-4): EAGVAQSPRYKIIEKRQSVAFWCNPISGHATLYWYQQILGQGPKLLIQFQNNGVVDDSQLPKDRFSAERLKGVDSTLKIQPAKLEDSAVYLCASRDPGGMITNVKLFFGSGTQLSVL.